Listed below are T cell receptor beta chains from one sample, sequenced in a study of radiotherapy plus CTLA-4 blockade in lung cancer. Assay used: immunoSEQ multiplex PCR; TCRdb lists only in-frame clones, some missing. This sample has about 120,000 clones; approximately 80% occur once, and the top ten carry 5% to 5.5%. The sequences come from peripheral blood, collected from a patient treated with radiotherapy plus ipilimumab. The receptors here all came from a human donor with non-small cell lung cancer who had a partial response to radiotherapy plus ipilimumab. Both conserved end residues are part of each CDR3. D genes are given only for firm matches. Part of the rows lack a size; the others show once, few, many or a class for expanded clones.

clone size	V gene	J gene	D gene	CDR3 DNA	CDR3 protein
.	TRBV7-2	TRBJ1-4	TRBD1	TGTGCCAGCAGCCCCGCGGGACAGGGTAATGAAAAACTGTTTTTT	CASSPAGQGNEKLFF
few	TRBV27	TRBJ2-7	.	TGTGCCAGCTCTTACAGGAGCTCCTACGAGCAGTACTTC	CASSYRSSYEQYF
many	TRBV5-1	TRBJ2-1	TRBD1	TGCGCCAGCAGCTTGGCCGGGACAGGGGGCGAAAAGCAGTTCTTC	CASSLAGTGGEKQFF
few	TRBV28	TRBJ1-2	TRBD1	TGTGCCAGCAGTGCGACGGGACAGGGAGTTGTGGGCTACACCTTC	CASSATGQGVVGYTF
.	TRBV5-6	TRBJ1-2	.	TGTGCCAGCAGCTTGATCTCTTCGGCGGGTGGCTACACCTTC	CASSLISSAGGYTF
few	TRBV25-1	TRBJ1-5	.	TGTGGGCTGGGGCAGGCGAACGAGTCGGGTAATCAGCCCCAGCATTTT	CGLGQANESGNQPQHF
.	TRBV19	TRBJ2-5	.	TGTGCCAGTAGTGTGGAGGGGGGGTTCCAAGAGACCCAGTACTTC	CASSVEGGFQETQYF
.	TRBV6-5	TRBJ1-2	.	TGTGCCAGCAGTTACAGCCCTTATGGCTACACCTTC	CASSYSPYGYTF
.	TRBV4-1	TRBJ2-7	.	TGCGCCAGCAGCCAAGATTCGGTCCGGCAGGGTGTAGAGCAGTACTTC	CASSQDSVRQGVEQYF
.	TRBV19	TRBJ2-2	TRBD2	TGTGCCAGTAACAGAGGGGCTAGCGGTAGTACCGGGGAGCTGTTTTTT	CASNRGASGSTGELFF
.	TRBV6-4	TRBJ1-2	TRBD1	TGTGCCAGCAGTGGATCTACAGGGACAGGAGGCTACACCTTC	CASSGSTGTGGYTF
.	TRBV7-3	TRBJ2-5	TRBD2	TGTGCCAGCAGCTTGCGAGCGGGAGGAGGAGAGACCCAGTACTTC	CASSLRAGGGETQYF
.	TRBV28	TRBJ1-2	TRBD1	TGTGCCAGCAGTTCGGGAACGGGACAGAGCTATGGCTACACCTTC	CASSSGTGQSYGYTF
.	TRBV5-1	TRBJ2-6	.	TGCGCCAGCAGCCTAGCAAACTCTGAGGCCAACGTCCTGACTTTC	CASSLANSEANVLTF
.	TRBV7-2	TRBJ1-2	.	TGTGCCAGCAGCTTAGACAAGAACTATGGCTACACCTTC	CASSLDKNYGYTF
.	TRBV27	TRBJ1-4	TRBD1	TGTGCCAGCAGCGTTTTTCGACAGGGAGAAAATGAAAAACTGTTTTTT	CASSVFRQGENEKLFF
few	TRBV28	TRBJ1-1	TRBD1	TGTGCCAGCCGTGGGACAGGGGGCTTGAACACTGAAGCTTTCTTT	CASRGTGGLNTEAFF
.	TRBV2	TRBJ2-1	TRBD2	TGTGCCAGCACCCTTAGGGGCGGGGGTATGGGCAATGAGCAGTTCTTC	CASTLRGGGMGNEQFF
.	TRBV28	TRBJ1-2	.	TGTGCCAGCAGTTTAAGGTCAGGGGCTGGCTACACCTTC	CASSLRSGAGYTF
.	TRBV28	TRBJ1-4	TRBD1	TGTGCCAGCACCGCCCGACAGGGCGCTAATGAAAAACTGTTTTTT	CASTARQGANEKLFF
.	TRBV9	TRBJ2-2	.	TGTGCCAGCAGCGCCAGTGAATTCAACACCGGGGAGCTGTTTTTT	CASSASEFNTGELFF
.	TRBV18	TRBJ1-3	TRBD1	TGTGCCAGCTCACCGTATACCGGGACAGGGTCCGGAAACACCATATATTTT	CASSPYTGTGSGNTIYF
once	TRBV30	TRBJ1-6	TRBD1	TGTGCCTGGAGTGTAGAGGGGGCGCGCAATTCACCCCTCCACTTT	CAWSVEGARNSPLHF
.	TRBV5-4	TRBJ2-7	TRBD1	TGTGCCAGCAGCCCCGAACCGGGACAGGGGGTCGAGCAGTACTTC	CASSPEPGQGVEQYF
.	TRBV7-9	TRBJ2-1	TRBD1	TGTGCCAGCAGCGAGCCGGACAGGGGAGGGAATGAGCAGTTCTTC	CASSEPDRGGNEQFF
.	TRBV7-2	TRBJ2-3	.	TGTGCCAGCAGCTTAGGCCTAGCGCATCAAGGGGCGCAGTATTTT	CASSLGLAHQGAQYF